This TCR beta chain was profiled in a study of a mutant IDH1 vaccine in newly diagnosed glioma. Study summary: Of the patients given treatment, roughly 60% were male and about 40% were female, and a mean age of around 41 years was recorded. Most patients had received both radiotherapy and temozolomide, the prior options being radiotherapy, temozolomide, or both. Study-wide findings and caveats: Of all patients, around 93% showed vaccine-induced immune responses.

Assay: immunoSEQ multiplex PCR; the TCRdb copy retains only in-frame clones and omits some. The sample has about 72,000 clones; 84% are singletons. From germline, CDR1 is SGHDT and CDR2 YYEEEE. The V gene lost 4 bases and the J gene lost 6 bases, with 20 bases spanning the gap. This CDR3 region has 16 residues. As for time point: week 35, safety follow-up. It was 300 ug of mutant IDH1 20-mer peptide that made up each vaccine dose, given with topical imiquimod. Each patient was administered eight vaccinations, scheduled in weeks 1, 3, 5, 7, 11, 15, 19 and 23. This clone has a handful of counts. As yet, its antigen is unknown.

The source material was PBMCs, sampled from a glioma patient whose treatment included an IDH1 peptide vaccine. This chain uses TRBV5-6 with TRBJ1-5, with D possibly TRBD1 on 5 matching bases. The TCR originated in a man aged 18 to 29 with glioma. CDR3 in DNA: TGTGCCAGCAGCGCCAGAGGGCAGGGTACTACTCAGCCCCAGCATTTT. Translation: CASSARGQGTTQPQHF. The variable domain in full, with the rest retrieved from reference TRBV5-6 and TRBJ1-5, is DAGVTQSPTHLIKTRGQQVTLRCSPKSGHDTVSWYQQALGQGPQFIFQYYEEEERQRGNFPDRFSGHQFPNYSSELNVNALLLGDSALYLCASSARGQGTTQPQHFGDGTRLSIL.